Given below is one T cell receptor beta chain in context. This clonotype showed up many times. Its antigen remains undetermined. There are no base qualities to consult, and no much larger clone falls within one base. The hyperthyroidism patients were between 18 and 65 years old and newly diagnosed, with a disease duration of less than 2 months. The study excluded patients with uncontrolled infections, other autoimmune diseases, pregnancy or lactation. Diagnoses were based on clinical symptoms, serum thyroxine and TRAb, thyroid ultrasound and orbital computed tomography. Blood from progressor patients was collected at the time of first diagnosis with hyperthyroidism, before any ophthalmopathy symptoms had appeared. Ficoll-Paque density gradient centrifugation was used to isolate PBMCs from around 10 ml of fresh peripheral blood. Progressor patients were defined as those initially diagnosed with Graves' hyperthyroidism in whom ophthalmopathy developed during follow-up. Total RNA was extracted using Trizol reagent, and RNA quality was assessed on an Agilent 2100 Bioanalyzer.

Here V drops 6 bases and J drops 1 base, and the junction holds 9 bases not matched to any gene. Including the terminal cysteine and phenylalanine, the CDR3 comprises 15 residues. Just CDR3 DNA is preserved here, 45 bases in frame from base 1. CDR1 SNHLY and CDR2 FYNNEI were looked up in the germline V gene. This entry is derived from a study of T cells in Graves' hyperthyroidism and ophthalmopathy (dated by TCRdb to about 2019). Study-wide context: Peripheral blood was sampled at the time of initial diagnosis, prior to any treatment. Prospective prediction of ophthalmopathy was tested in an independent validation cohort of 18 to 20 hyperthyroidism patients and 17 patients who later progressed to ophthalmopathy. The roughly 94 discovery patients were randomly split 7:3 into training and test sets. After sampling, hyperthyroidism patients received methimazole starting at 30 mg daily, and ophthalmopathy patients received high-dose intravenous methylprednisolone. To identify distinguishing TCR V-J signatures, a discovery cohort of around 100 patients was used, comprising 43 with Graves' ophthalmopathy and approximately 58 with stable Graves' hyperthyroidism. TCR Vbeta CDR3 sequencing of 135 peripheral blood samples (43 ophthalmopathy, 75 hyperthyroidism and approximately 17 progressor patients) is reported in the paper. In about six Graves' hyperthyroidism patients, the study also compared T-cell repertoires from thyroid tissue with T-cell repertoires from blood. Findings and caveats that apply to the study as a whole: Most expanded thyroid clonotypes (frequency above 0.001) were also detected in blood, a finding suggesting that blood repertoires may reflect thyroid immune responses. In validation, progression to ophthalmopathy was predicted by the model with 55% to 71% sensitivity and 72% to 80% specificity, a median of around 5.9 months before onset. No statistical method was used to fix the sample size in advance, and group allocation was not hidden from the investigators. Ophthalmopathy was separated from stable hyperthyroidism by a 13 V-J signature model, with approximately 85% sensitivity and just over 81% specificity obtained in cross-validation and 80%/75% obtained in testing.

The TCR beta CDR3 regions were amplified from the RNA transcripts. For the first round of RT-PCR on the TCR CDR3, the HTBI primer set was used together with the Qiagen OneStep RT-PCR kit. The libraries were constructed in a second round of multiplex PCR and then size-selected and purified. Sequencing of the libraries was done on an Illumina HiSeq2000 using paired-end 100 bp reads. From the authors' description of their analysis: Raw data were processed with SOAPnuke, discarding reads with adapters, uncalled bases, mean Phred below 15, or no exact constant-primer or identifier match. COPE v1.2.5 was used to merge the high-quality paired reads, and each unique nucleotide sequence was defined as a clonotype. MiTCR v1.1 was used to align clonotypes to the IMGT TRBV, TRBD and TRBJ reference segments. The analysis included only V-J combinations with a frequency above 0.0001, which together covered roughly 99% of the repertoires. A TCS score was defined as the ratio of F50 (clonal expansion) to E x V (chaos), with BLOSUM62-based TCRdist applied between CDR3 peptides within each V-J. Welch's t-statistics and random forest reduced roughly 500 V-J features to some 14, which were used in a naive Bayes classifier (R e1071). Starting from the raw public reads, TCRdb applied fastp trimming at Q25, assembled clones with MiXCR and retained in-frame beta chains. All rows with the same CDR3 protein become a single entry with the most common DNA and genes. TCRdb, not the original authors, processed these V and J calls. The sample yields approximately 270,000 distinct CDR3 sequences; roughly 14% were counted once. The ten largest clones add up to more than 10% of the sample.

The specimen was blood. The chain uses TRBV2 and TRBJ2-7, and TRBD1 matches 7 of the central bases. This clonotype was obtained from a woman in her 40s with Graves' hyperthyroidism that later progressed to Graves' ophthalmopathy. This receptor carries the CDR3 CASRARTGPSYEQYF. The DNA sequence is as follows: TGTGCCAGCAGAGCAAGGACAGGTCCTTCCTACGAGCAGTACTTC.